This TCR beta chain was identified during a study of T cell responses to AZD1222 COVID-19 vaccine. Second doses at about 4 or about 12 weeks were pooled. Repertoires were generated with immunoSEQ multiplex PCR, while TCRdb's copy carries only in-frame clones and drops some. The sample contains under 110,000 clones, around 87% of which appear only once. With regard to this clone: No antigen is known for it.

Study-level findings and limits: At 160-218 and 743-854, vaccine-associated CD4 TCRs were dominant, and they spanned spike.

Germline values: CDR1 MDHEN, CDR2 SYDVKM. Trimming removed 2 bases from V and 5 bases from J; junction bases left unmatched: 5. This CDR3 spans 14 amino acids. The sequence was collected from an adult who received the AZD1222 COVID-19 vaccine. Sequencing used peripheral blood, obtained 28 days after the second AZD1222 dose. V usage is TRBV28 and J usage is TRBJ2-5; 7 bases are shared with TRBD1. The CDR3 DNA is TGTGCCAGCAGTTTAGACAGGGTACTCGAGACCCAGTACTTC. Translating it yields CASSLDRVLETQYF.